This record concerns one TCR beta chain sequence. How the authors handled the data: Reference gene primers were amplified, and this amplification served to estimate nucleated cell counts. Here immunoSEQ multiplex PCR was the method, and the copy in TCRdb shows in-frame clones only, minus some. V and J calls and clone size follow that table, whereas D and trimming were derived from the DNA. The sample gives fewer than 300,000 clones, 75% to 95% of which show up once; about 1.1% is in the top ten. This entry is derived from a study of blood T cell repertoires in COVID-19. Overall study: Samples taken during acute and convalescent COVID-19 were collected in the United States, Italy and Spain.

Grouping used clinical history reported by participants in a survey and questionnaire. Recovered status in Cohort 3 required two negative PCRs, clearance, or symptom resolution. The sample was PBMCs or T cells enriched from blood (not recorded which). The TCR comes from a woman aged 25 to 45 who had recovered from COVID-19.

In nucleotides, the CDR3 is TGTGCCTGGAGTGAAGGGTCGGGGCAGCCCCAGCATTTT. Translated, it gives CAWSEGSGQPQHF. The chain links TRBV30 to TRBJ1-5; D is unresolved. Between the trimmed V and J ends, which lost 1 base and 7 bases, there was a span of 11 bases. The CDR3 is 13 amino acids. Germline V gene lookup returns CDR1 GTSNPN and CDR2 SVGIG (reference sequence).